A selection of T cell receptor beta chains follows, all from one sample in a study of identical twins. TCRdb called the 5' RACE reads again in MiXCR, with one record for every CDR3 protein. The profile shows 450,000 to 650,000 distinct CDR3 sequences, 9.6% of them singletons. The sample was also linked to a second study, of yellow fever vaccine responses in identical twins.

The specimen sequenced was PBMCs. Receptors were obtained from a woman between 18 and 29 years old in good health. The CDR3 runs from the conserved cysteine through the conserved F or W. D genes are given only for firm matches. A clone size is listed for some rows: how often the clone was seen (once, few, many), or a class if it is expanded.

TRBJ2-7 | NA | many | TRBV3-1 | CASSQGNLAQYEQYF | TGTGCCAGCAGCCAAGGGAATCTAGCGCAGTACGAGCAGTACTTC
TRBJ1-1 | NA | many | TRBV3-1 | CASSQLQGETEAFF | TGTGCCAGCAGCCAATTGCAGGGTGAAACTGAAGCTTTCTTT
TRBJ2-6 | NA | once | TRBV3-1 | CASSQQGSSSGANVLTF | TGTGCCAGCAGCCAGCAGGGCTCAAGCTCTGGGGCCAACGTCCTGACTTTC
TRBJ2-5 | NA | many | TRBV20-1 | CSAPRGQETQYF | TGCAGTGCCCCCCGGGGGCAAGAGACCCAGTACTTC
TRBJ2-1 | NA | many | TRBV5-4 | CASSLDGASYNEQFF | TGTGCCAGCAGCTTGGACGGGGCCTCCTACAATGAGCAGTTCTTC
TRBJ2-7 | NA | NA | TRBV7-2 | CASSLAAIREQYF | TGTGCCAGCAGCTTAGCAGCCATTCGCGAGCAGTACTTC
TRBJ1-4 | NA | many | TRBV20-1 | CSASPGIPTNEKLFF | TGCAGTGCCAGCCCCGGGATCCCAACTAATGAAAAACTGTTTTTT
TRBJ2-1 | NA | NA | TRBV30 | CACSREGGLGNEQFF | TGTGCCTGCTCCAGAGAGGGAGGTCTGGGCAATGAGCAGTTCTTC
TRBJ1-2 | TRBD1 | many | TRBV12-3/TRBV12-4 | CASRGQGLYGYTF | TGTGCCAGCAGGGGACAGGGACTCTATGGCTACACCTTC
TRBJ2-5 | NA | few | TRBV6-2/TRBV6-3 | CASALQETQYF | TGTGCCAGCGCCTTACAAGAGACCCAGTACTTC
TRBJ2-1 | TRBD2 | many | TRBV6-1 | CASSPPSGGDEQFF | TGTGCCAGCAGCCCCCCCAGCGGGGGTGATGAGCAGTTCTTC
TRBJ2-2 | NA | NA | TRBV6-2/TRBV6-3 | CAGGAGELFF | TGTGCTGGGGGCGCCGGGGAGCTGTTTTTT
TRBJ2-5 | NA | many | TRBV15 | CATSRGGSETQYF | TGTGCCACCAGCAGAGGGGGATCAGAGACCCAGTACTTC
TRBJ2-1 | TRBD1 | few | TRBV7-9 | CGYARAAGGPNEQFF | TGTGGGTACGCGCGGGCGGCAGGGGGACCCAATGAGCAGTTCTTC
TRBJ1-6 | TRBD1 | many | TRBV28 | CASSEQDRGSSPLHF | TGTGCCAGCAGTGAACAGGACAGGGGGAGTTCACCCCTCCACTTT
TRBJ2-1 | NA | few | TRBV20-1 | CSAIQVGWDNEQFF | TGCAGTGCTATTCAAGTAGGGTGGGACAATGAGCAGTTCTTC
TRBJ1-4 | NA | few | TRBV5-5 | CASSLSWEKLFF | TGTGCCAGCAGCTTATCGTGGGAAAAACTGTTTTTT
TRBJ2-1 | NA | few | TRBV2 | CASSADGDYNEQFF | TGTGCCAGCAGTGCTGACGGGGACTACAATGAGCAGTTCTTC
TRBJ2-7 | NA | NA | TRBV20-1 | CSARRVSSYEQYF | TGCAGTGCTAGGAGGGTTAGCTCCTACGAGCAGTACTTC
TRBJ2-1 | NA | many | TRBV5-6 | CASSLDLALFNEQFF | TGTGCCAGCAGCTTGGATCTAGCGCTGTTCAATGAGCAGTTCTTC
TRBJ2-7 | NA | many | TRBV5-1 | CASSLEVFSYEQYF | TGCGCCAGCAGCTTGGAGGTCTTCTCCTACGAGCAGTACTTC
TRBJ2-1 | TRBD2 | NA | TRBV4-3 | CASSQNSGRAYNEQFF | TGCGCCAGCAGCCAAAATAGCGGGAGGGCCTACAATGAGCAGTTCTTC
TRBJ2-3 | NA | many | TRBV5-1 | CASSPDTDTQYF | TGCGCCAGCAGCCCTGACACAGATACGCAGTATTTT
TRBJ2-2 | TRBD2 | NA | TRBV25-1 | CASSELADDTGELFF | TGTGCCAGCAGTGAACTAGCGGACGACACCGGGGAGCTGTTTTTT
TRBJ2-3 | TRBD2 | NA | TRBV7-9 | CASSNLLRGGTDTQYF | TGTGCCAGCAGCAATCTTTTGCGGGGGGGCACAGATACGCAGTATTTT
TRBJ2-1 | TRBD1 | many | TRBV7-9 | CASSLDRERFF | TGTGCCAGCAGCCTCGACAGGGAGCGGTTCTTC
TRBJ2-2 | NA | NA | TRBV28 | CASRDVTPGELFF | TGTGCCAGCAGGGACGTCACACCGGGGGAGCTGTTTTTT
TRBJ2-2 | TRBD2 | NA | TRBV6-2/TRBV6-3 | CASSPAGDGELFF | TGTGCCAGCAGCCCAGCGGGGGACGGGGAGCTGTTTTTT
TRBJ2-7 | NA | NA | TRBV15 | CATSSLRGAEQYF | TGTGCCACCAGCAGTCTCAGGGGTGCCGAGCAGTACTTC
TRBJ2-3 | NA | few | TRBV29-1 | CSVRKGITDTQYF | TGCAGCGTTCGCAAGGGAATCACAGATACGCAGTATTTT
TRBJ2-3 | TRBD1 | many | TRBV10-3 | CAISGLTGGASTDTQYF | TGTGCCATCAGTGGGCTCACAGGGGGTGCTAGCACAGATACGCAGTATTTT
TRBJ2-2 | NA | many | TRBV3-1 | CASSQSGELFF | TGTGCCAGCAGCCAATCCGGGGAGCTGTTTTTT